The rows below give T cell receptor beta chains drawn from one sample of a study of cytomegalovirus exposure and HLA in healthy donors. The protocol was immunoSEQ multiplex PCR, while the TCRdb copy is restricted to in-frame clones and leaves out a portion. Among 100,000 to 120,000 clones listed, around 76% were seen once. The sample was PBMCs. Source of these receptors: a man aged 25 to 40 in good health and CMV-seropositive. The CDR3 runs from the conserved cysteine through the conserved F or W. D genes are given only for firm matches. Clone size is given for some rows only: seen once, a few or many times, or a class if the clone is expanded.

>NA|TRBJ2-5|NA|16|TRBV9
CASSGTGGQSRETQYF
TGTGCCAGCAGCGGAACGGGGGGCCAAAGTCGGGAGACCCAGTACTTC
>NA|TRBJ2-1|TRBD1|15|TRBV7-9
CASSAGTGGYNEQFF
TGTGCCAGCAGTGCCGGGACAGGGGGCTACAATGAGCAGTTCTTC
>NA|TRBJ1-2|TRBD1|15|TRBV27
CASRLLTGWGSGYTF
TGTGCCAGCAGATTACTGACAGGGTGGGGAAGCGGCTACACCTTC
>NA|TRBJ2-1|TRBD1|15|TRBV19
CASSAYRGSSDEQFF
TGTGCCAGTAGTGCCTACAGGGGATCGTCCGATGAGCAGTTCTTC
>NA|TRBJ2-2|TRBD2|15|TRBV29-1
CSAYGGGDTTGELFF
TGCAGCGCCTACGGCGGGGGGGATACCACCGGGGAGCTGTTTTTT
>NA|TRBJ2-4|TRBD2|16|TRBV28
CASSLNSGGFQNIQYF
TGTGCCAGCAGTTTAAATAGCGGGGGCTTCCAGAACATTCAGTACTTC
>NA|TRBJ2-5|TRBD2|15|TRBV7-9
CASSPLSGGAETQYF
TGTGCCAGCAGCCCACTTAGCGGGGGGGCCGAGACCCAGTACTTC
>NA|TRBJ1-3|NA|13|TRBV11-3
CASSLDTGNTIYF
TGTGCCAGCAGCTTAGATACCGGGAACACCATATATTTT
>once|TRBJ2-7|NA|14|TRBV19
CASVRAVKSYEQYF
TGTGCCAGTGTGAGGGCAGTCAAATCCTACGAGCAGTACTTC
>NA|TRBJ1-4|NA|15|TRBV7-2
CASTPRRGANEKLFF
TGTGCCAGCACCCCCCGTCGGGGGGCTAATGAAAAACTGTTTTTT
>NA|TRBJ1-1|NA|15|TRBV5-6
CASSWRGGWDTEAFF
TGTGCCAGCAGCTGGAGGGGGGGCTGGGACACTGAAGCTTTCTTT
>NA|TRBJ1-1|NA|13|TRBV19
CASSIETGTEAFF
TGTGCCAGTAGTATAGAAACAGGTACCGAAGCTTTCTTT
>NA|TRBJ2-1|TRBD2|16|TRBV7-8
CASSLESGGIYNEQFF
TGTGCCAGCAGCTTAGAGAGCGGGGGGATCTACAATGAGCAGTTCTTC
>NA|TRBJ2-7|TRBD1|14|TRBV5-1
CASSLHRGDYEQYF
TGCGCCAGCAGCTTACACAGGGGAGACTACGAGCAGTACTTC
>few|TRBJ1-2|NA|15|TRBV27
CASSGGGRGIYGYTF
TGTGCCAGCAGTGGTGGAGGGCGGGGGATCTATGGCTACACCTTC
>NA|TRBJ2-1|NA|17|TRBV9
CASSVATASSSYNEQFF
TGTGCCAGCAGCGTAGCTACAGCTTCAAGCTCCTACAATGAGCAGTTCTTC
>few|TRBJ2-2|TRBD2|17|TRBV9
CASSRLRAGGHTGELFF
TGTGCCAGCAGCCGCCTCCGAGCGGGGGGGCATACCGGGGAGCTGTTTTTT
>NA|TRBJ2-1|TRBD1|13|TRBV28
CASSFGQVDEQFF
TGTGCCAGCAGTTTTGGACAGGTCGATGAGCAGTTCTTC
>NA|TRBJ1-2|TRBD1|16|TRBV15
CATSRPRGTGWDGYTF
TGTGCCACCAGCAGACCAAGGGGGACAGGGTGGGATGGCTACACCTTC
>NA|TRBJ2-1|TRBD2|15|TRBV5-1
CASSLTSGGAGEQFF
TGCGCCAGCAGCCTGACTAGCGGGGGGGCCGGGGAGCAGTTCTTC
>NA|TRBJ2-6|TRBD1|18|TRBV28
CASSLQGQTYSGANVLTF
TGTGCCAGCAGTTTGCAGGGACAGACCTACTCTGGGGCCAACGTCCTGACTTTC
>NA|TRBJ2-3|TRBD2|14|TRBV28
CASSSAGVTDTQYF
TGTGCCAGCAGTTCGGCGGGAGTCACAGATACGCAGTATTTT
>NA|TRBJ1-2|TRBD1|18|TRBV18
CASSPLKGRGVTNYGYTF
TGTGCCAGCTCACCACTGAAGGGCAGGGGGGTGACTAACTATGGCTACACCTTC
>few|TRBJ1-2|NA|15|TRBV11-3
CASILGRLRNYGYTF
TGTGCCAGCATCCTGGGGAGGCTACGTAACTATGGCTACACCTTC
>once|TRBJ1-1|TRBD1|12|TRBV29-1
CSVGQGNTEAFF
TGCAGCGTTGGACAGGGGAACACTGAAGCTTTCTTT
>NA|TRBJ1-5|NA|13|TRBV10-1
CATRRRGWQPQHF
TGCGCCACTCGAAGAAGGGGCTGGCAGCCCCAGCATTTT
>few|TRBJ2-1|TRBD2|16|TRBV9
CASSVVPGGQYNEQFF
TGTGCCAGCAGCGTAGTTCCGGGGGGGCAGTACAATGAGCAGTTCTTC
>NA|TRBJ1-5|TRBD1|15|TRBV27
CASSPRDRAGQPQHF
TGTGCCAGCAGTCCTCGGGACAGGGCTGGTCAGCCCCAGCATTTT
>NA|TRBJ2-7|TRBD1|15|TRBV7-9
CASSLGSGGRYEQYF
TGTGCCAGCAGCTTAGGTTCAGGGGGCAGGTACGAGCAGTACTTC
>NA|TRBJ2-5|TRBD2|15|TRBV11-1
CASSPSAGVEETQYF
TGTGCCAGCAGCCCCAGTGCGGGGGTAGAAGAGACCCAGTACTTC
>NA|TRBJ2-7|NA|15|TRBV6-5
CASSFTGHLSYEQYF
TGTGCCAGCAGCTTTACGGGACACCTATCCTACGAGCAGTACTTC
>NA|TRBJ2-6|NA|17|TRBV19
CASSIGGVGPGANVLTF
TGTGCCAGTAGTATCGGAGGGGTGGGACCCGGGGCCAACGTCCTGACTTTC
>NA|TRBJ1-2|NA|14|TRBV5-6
CASSLWGGGYGYTF
TGTGCCAGCAGCTTGTGGGGGGGCGGCTATGGCTACACCTTC
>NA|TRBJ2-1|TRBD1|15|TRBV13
CASSGRDRGYNEQFF
TGTGCCAGCAGCGGCCGGGACAGGGGTTACAATGAGCAGTTCTTC
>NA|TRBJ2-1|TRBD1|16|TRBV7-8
CASSLGGQGSYNEQFF
TGTGCCAGCAGCTTAGGCGGACAGGGATCATACAATGAGCAGTTCTTC
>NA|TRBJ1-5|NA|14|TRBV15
CATSRERAGRFQHF
TGTGCCACCAGCAGAGAGAGGGCCGGTAGATTCCAGCATTTT
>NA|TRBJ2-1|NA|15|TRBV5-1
CASSPETGSYNEQFF
TGCGCCAGCAGCCCTGAGACAGGCTCCTACAATGAGCAGTTCTTC
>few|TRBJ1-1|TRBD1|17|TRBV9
CASSVGGTGTPNTEAFF
TGTGCCAGCAGCGTAGGAGGGACAGGGACTCCGAACACTGAAGCTTTCTTT
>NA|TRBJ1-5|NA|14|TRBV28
CASSPGGLNQPQHF
TGTGCCAGCAGCCCCGGGGGGCTCAATCAGCCCCAGCATTTT
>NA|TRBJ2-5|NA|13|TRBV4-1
CASSPAHAETQYF
TGCGCCAGCAGCCCAGCGCACGCGGAGACCCAGTACTTC
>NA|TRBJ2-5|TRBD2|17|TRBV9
CASSRRTSGGAGETQYF
TGTGCCAGCAGCCGGCGGACTAGCGGGGGGGCGGGGGAGACCCAGTACTTC
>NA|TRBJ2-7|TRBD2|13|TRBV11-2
CASSLREGGQQYF
TGTGCCAGCAGCTTAAGGGAGGGTGGGCAGCAGTACTTC
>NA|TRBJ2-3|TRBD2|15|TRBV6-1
CASSQSGGASDTQYF
TGTGCCAGCAGTCAAAGCGGGGGGGCATCCGATACGCAGTATTTT
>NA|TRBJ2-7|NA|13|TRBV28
CASSRGGVYEQYF
TGTGCCAGCTCCCGAGGGGGGGTCTACGAGCAGTACTTC
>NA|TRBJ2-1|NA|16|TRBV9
CASSVGSRLTYNEQFF
TGTGCCAGCAGCGTAGGTTCGCGGCTTACCTACAATGAGCAGTTCTTC
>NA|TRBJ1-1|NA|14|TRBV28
CASSSAGLNTEAFF
TGTGCCAGCAGTTCGGCAGGCCTGAACACTGAAGCTTTCTTT
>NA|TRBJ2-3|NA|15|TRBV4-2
CASSQSYISTDTQYF
TGTGCCAGCAGCCAATCGTATATAAGCACAGATACGCAGTATTTT
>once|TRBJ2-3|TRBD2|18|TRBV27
CASSLDLAGDGGTDTQYF
TGTGCCAGCAGTTTAGACCTAGCGGGGGATGGTGGCACAGATACGCAGTATTTT
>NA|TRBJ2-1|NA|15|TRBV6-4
CASSESAGGGTEQFF
TGTGCCAGCAGTGAATCTGCCGGGGGAGGAACTGAGCAGTTCTTC
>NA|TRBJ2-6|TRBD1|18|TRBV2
CASSARDRTYSGANVLTF
TGTGCCAGCAGTGCCCGGGACAGAACCTACTCTGGGGCCAACGTCCTGACTTTC
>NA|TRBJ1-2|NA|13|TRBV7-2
CASSLDVAAGYTF
TGTGCCAGCAGCTTAGATGTAGCGGCTGGCTACACCTTC
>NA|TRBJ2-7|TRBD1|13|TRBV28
CASSSGQLAEQYF
TGTGCCAGCAGTTCGGGACAGCTCGCCGAGCAGTACTTC